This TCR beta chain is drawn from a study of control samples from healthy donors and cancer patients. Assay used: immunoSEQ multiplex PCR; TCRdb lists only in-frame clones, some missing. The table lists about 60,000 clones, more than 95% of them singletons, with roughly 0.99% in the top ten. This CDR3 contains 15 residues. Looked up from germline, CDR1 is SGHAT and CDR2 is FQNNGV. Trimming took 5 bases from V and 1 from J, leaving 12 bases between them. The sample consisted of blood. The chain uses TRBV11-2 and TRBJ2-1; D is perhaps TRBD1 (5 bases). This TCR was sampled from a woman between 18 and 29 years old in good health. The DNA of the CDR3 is TGTGCCAGCAGCGGCCTAAGGGGATCCTACAATGAGCAGTTCTTC. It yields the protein CASSGLRGSYNEQFF.